The 8 T cell receptor beta chains below come from one sample, sequenced in a study of quantifying T cell responses using KT2 cells. Study in general: RNA was reverse transcribed with TCR alpha and beta constant-region primers.

An oligo carrying a UMI was ligated to the cDNA 3' end. First-round PCR used about 4 cycles and beta primers RC1.1 and RC1.2 covering TRBC1 and TRBC2. TCRdb reprocessed the UMI-ligation and nested PCR reads via MiXCR and lists one record per CDR3 protein. Of around 35,000 distinct CDR3 sequences listed, about a tenth were seen once; the top ten hold about 9.5%. Source material: PBMCs spiked with cells of the T cell clone KT2. All receptors derive from a human donor.

V usage is TRBV7-9 and J usage is TRBJ2-1, with 9 positions matching TRBD1. The CDR3 is 15 residues long. The germline V gene encodes CDR1 SEHNR and CDR2 FQNEAQ (reference sequence). J was trimmed by 8 bases and V by 5 bases; bases with no gene match: 10. CDR3 protein: CASSKTRDRAYEQFF. CDR3 DNA sequence: TGTGCCAGCAGCAAAACCCGGGACAGGGCCTATGAGCAGTTCTTC. Combining the CDR3 with reference TRBV7-9 and TRBJ2-1 gives the whole variable domain DTGVSQNPRHKITKRGQNVTFRCDPISEHNRLYWYRQTLGQGPEFLTYFQNEAQLEKSRLLSDRFSAERPKGSFSTLEIQRTEQGDSAMYLCASSKTRDRAYEQFFGPGTRLTVL.

This clonotype appeared a few times. This chain links TRBV30 with TRBJ1-2; 12 bases are shared with TRBD1. The V segment lost 3 bases and the J segment 4 bases; nucleotides outside the gene matches: 9. CDR1 and CDR2 from the germline V gene are GTSNPN and SVGIG (reference sequence). The CDR3 is 16 amino acids. For the CDR3, the DNA is TGTGCCTGGAGACGGGACAGGGGGCTTGGATCCTATGGCTACACCTTC. Translating gives CAWRRDRGLGSYGYTF.

This rearrangement joins TRBV6-5 to TRBJ2-3; D possibly corresponds to TRBD1 (6 bases). V lost 7 bases and J lost 0, with 23 bases in between. CDR1 and CDR2 (germline): MNHEY, SVGAGI. The CDR3 covers 18 residues. The CDR3 protein is CASMNWQGPGSSTDTQYF. CDR3 nucleotides: TGTGCCAGCATGAATTGGCAGGGGCCCGGTTCTAGCACAGATACGCAGTATTTT.

The chain recombines TRBV2 with TRBJ2-1; D unclear. Germline CDR1 and CDR2: SNHLY and FYNNEI. The CDR3 is 12 amino acids. V lost 4 bases and J 9 bases, leaving 10 bases between the germline ends. CDR3 bases: TGTGCCAGCAGTGGGGGATCCAGTGAGCAGTTCTTC. Protein product: CASSGGSSEQFF.

This clonotype was found a few times. The rearrangement joins TRBV20-1 to TRBJ1-4; 7 nucleotides align to TRBD1. Germline trimming cut 3 bases from V and 8 bases from J; bases unmatched to any gene: 12. CDR3 length equals 15 residues. Looked up from germline, CDR1 is DFQATT and CDR2 is SNEGSKA (reference sequence). The CDR3 nucleotides read TGCAGTGCTAGCAGGGGGACCCCGCCGGAGGAAAAACTGTTTTTT. It codes for CSASRGTPPEEKLFF.

This clonotype was picked up a small number of times. The chain uses TRBV18 and TRBJ1-2, with 9 bases that match TRBD1. This CDR3 is built from 15 residues. In germline, CDR1 is KGHSH, CDR2 LQKENI. Trimming took 6 bases from V and 7 from J; bases not matched to a gene: 12. CDR3 coding DNA: TGTGCCAGCTCGCCAGGACAGGGGCGAGGAGGTGGCTACACCTTC. This codes for CASSPGQGRGGGYTF.

This chain uses TRBV20-1 with TRBJ2-2, with D uncertain. Germline V lookup: CDR1 DFQATT, CDR2 SNEGSKA (reference sequence). The CDR3 covers 16 residues. Trimming left V 0 bases short and J 6 bases short, with 17 bases between. CDR3 nucleotides: TGCAGTGCTAGAGATCTTAACCTCCGGACCGCCGGGGAGCTGTTTTTT. It encodes CSARDLNLRTAGELFF.

This clonotype was observed a few times. V gene TRBV29-1 combines with J gene TRBJ2-7, with D perhaps TRBD2 (6 bases). Per the germline V gene, CDR1 is SQVTM and CDR2 is ANQGSEA. V was pared by 3 bases and J by 0 bases, with 12 bases between. The CDR3 has 14 residues. The CDR3 region is CSVDFGGSSYEQYF. The CDR3 bases are TGCAGCGTTGATTTCGGGGGAAGCTCCTACGAGCAGTACTTC.